These 13 T cell receptor beta chains came from one sample sequenced in a study of T cell responses to AZD1222 COVID-19 vaccine. The data were produced by immunoSEQ multiplex PCR, yet TCRdb's version contains in-frame clones alone and is incomplete. Of 110,000 to 150,000 clones listed, over 90% are singletons. Sample: peripheral blood, taken on day 0 of AZD1222 vaccination. The source is an adult in good health.

This sequence joins TRBV30 and TRBJ1-1; D gene ambiguous. The V and J ends lost 7 bases and 4 bases respectively, with 19 bases between them. The germline gives CDR1 GTSNPN, CDR2 SVGIG (reference sequence). CDR3 length equals 14 residues. CDR3 residues: CAYTGPTRGTEAFF. CDR3 DNA sequence: TGTGCCTACACCGGGCCCACGCGGGGCACTGAAGCTTTCTTT.

The CDR3, as DNA: TGTGCCATGAATACGGGTGGAAACACCATATATTTT. Amino acid sequence: CAMNTGGNTIYF. The genes are TRBV10-3 and TRBJ1-3; no clear D gene. The CDR3 consists of 12 residues. The V gene's germline CDR1 is ENHRY and CDR2 SYGVKD. V was trimmed by 9 bases and J by 3 bases, leaving 9 bases between them.

A single count supports this clone. The chain recombines TRBV5-4 with TRBJ1-2, with D maybe TRBD1 (5 bases). Germline V gene data show CDR1 as SGHNT and CDR2 as YYREEE (reference sequence). The CDR3 contains 14 residues. V lost 1 base and J 4 bases, leaving 11 bases between the germline ends. The CDR3 here is CASSLPRDSYGYTF. The CDR3 coding sequence is TGTGCCAGCAGCTTGCCCCGGGACTCCTATGGCTACACCTTC.

In this sample, this clone turned up a few times. This chain links TRBV5-1 with TRBJ2-7; D unclear. CDR1 SGHRS and CDR2 YFSETQ come from the germline V gene. The CDR3 is made up of 13 amino acids. The V gene lost 2 bases and the J gene lost 2 bases, with 8 bases spanning the gap. This CDR3 is CASSFWGPYEQYF. CDR3 nucleotides: TGCGCCAGCAGCTTTTGGGGTCCCTACGAGCAGTACTTC.

The chain is built from TRBV7-9 and TRBJ2-3, with 7 bases that match TRBD1. The CDR3 is 16 amino acids. The J segment lost 4 bases and the V segment lost 5 bases, leaving 12 bases of the junction unmatched. The germline gives CDR1 SEHNR, CDR2 FQNEAQ (reference sequence). The chain's CDR3 is CASSKMGRGRPDTQYF. The CDR3 DNA sequence: TGTGCCAGCAGCAAAATGGGTAGGGGGCGGCCAGATACGCAGTATTTT.

DNA of the CDR3: TGTGCCAGCAGCGCCCCAGGGACAGACCTGGGAGATACGCAGTATTTT. This encodes CASSAPGTDLGDTQYF. J is TRBJ2-3 and V is TRBV9, with TRBD1 matching 7 bases. Unmatched junction bases numbered 12, after V lost 3 bases and J lost 5 bases. This CDR3 comprises 16 residues. Germline values: CDR1 SGDLS, CDR2 YYNGEE.

This clone was recorded once. This chain connects TRBV10-1 to TRBJ2-3; D tentatively fits TRBD1 or TRBD2 (5 bases each). In germline, CDR1 is WNHNN, CDR2 SYGVQD (reference sequence). The CDR3 has 14 amino acids. V was cut by 3 bases and J by 2 bases, with 9 bases left in between. The CDR3 DNA follows: TGCGCCAGCAGTGATGAGGGGAACACAGATACGCAGTATTTT. Translation gives CASSDEGNTDTQYF.

This chain links TRBV7-9 with TRBJ1-1; D uncertain. The CDR3 runs to 13 residues. V was cut by 10 bases and J by 3 bases, with 15 bases left in between. Looked up from germline, CDR1 is SEHNR and CDR2 is FQNEAQ (reference sequence). The CDR3 region has the DNA TGTGCCACCCGGGTGGGGAGGGACACTGAAGCTTTCTTT. This codes for CATRVGRDTEAFF.

The rearrangement joins TRBV10-2 to TRBJ2-1, with D possibly being TRBD1 (6 bases). Germline V lookup: CDR1 WSHSY, CDR2 SAAADI. The CDR3 consists of 14 residues. Trimming removed 3 bases at V and 7 bases at J, with 13 bases between. CDR3 in amino acids: CASSDRRQGNEQFF. The CDR3 bases are TGCGCCAGCAGTGATCGTAGGCAGGGGAATGAGCAGTTCTTC.

The chain combines TRBV11-2 with TRBJ1-1, with a possible D match to TRBD1 (6 bases). This CDR3 contains 14 residues. V gave up 3 bases and J gave up 1 base, with 9 bases separating them. Germline V gene data show CDR1 as SGHAT and CDR2 as FQNNGV. The CDR3 nucleotides are TGTGCCAGCAGCTTTGGGGGGCAGAACACTGAAGCTTTCTTT. Its translation: CASSFGGQNTEAFF.

The CDR3 DNA is TGCGCCAGCAGCCAAGAAAAGGGGCGGGGCGGGGAGCTGTTTTTT. The encoded protein is CASSQEKGRGGELFF. The chain combines TRBV4-1 with TRBJ2-2; a weak D match, TRBD2 (6 bases). This CDR3 region has 15 residues. The V gene lost 0 bases and the J gene lost 7 bases, with 12 bases spanning the gap. Germline CDR1 and CDR2: MGHRA and YSYEKL.

V gene TRBV5-1 combines with J gene TRBJ2-4; no firm D call. The CDR3 length is 16 residues. The germline V and J ends were trimmed by 0 bases and 2 bases, with 12 bases remaining between them. Per germline, CDR1 SGHRS and CDR2 YFSETQ. The CDR3 nucleotides read TGCGCCAGCAGCTTGGCCGTGGGGTGGACCAAAAACATTCAGTACTTC. This encodes CASSLAVGWTKNIQYF.

The table lists this clone with a few counts. The chain uses TRBV7-9 and TRBJ2-7; 9 bases are a match to TRBD2. The CDR3 is made up of 14 amino acids. The junction had 2 bases not matched to a gene; V was cut back by 3 bases and J by 2 bases. CDR1 and CDR2 (germline): SEHNR, FQNEAQ (reference sequence). Here the CDR3 DNA reads TGTGCCAGCAGCTTGGCGGGAGGGACCTACGAGCAGTACTTC. Translated, it gives CASSLAGGTYEQYF.